These 7 T cell receptor beta chains were sequenced from one sample in a study of blood T cell repertoires in COVID-19. Only in-frame clones appear in the TCRdb table, and some are missing; sequencing was by immunoSEQ multiplex PCR. The top ten hold over 2.5% of the sample, which has under 250,000 clones, about 85% seen once. Sequencing was performed on peripheral blood. The receptors derive from a man between 45 and 60 years old who had recovered from COVID-19.

The V and J genes are TRBV5-1 and TRBJ2-1; 7 bases agree with TRBD1. The CDR3 is 16 residues long. Germline lookup yields CDR1 SGHRS and CDR2 YFSETQ. The V segment lost 3 bases and the J segment 0 bases; nucleotides outside the gene matches: 6. The CDR3: CASSSKDRSSYNEQFF. For the CDR3, the DNA is TGCGCCAGCAGCTCCAAGGACAGGAGCTCCTACAATGAGCAGTTCTTC. Full variable domain (rest looked up from reference TRBV5-1 and TRBJ2-1): KAGVTQTPRYLIKTRGQQVTLSCSPISGHRSVSWYQQTPGQGLQFLFEYFSETQRNKGNFPGRFSGRQFSNSRSEMNVSTLELGDSALYLCASSSKDRSSYNEQFFGPGTRLTVL.

In nucleotides, the CDR3 is TGCGCCAGCAGTGCATCAGTTGGGACAGGGTCGACTGAGCAGTTCTTC. Its translation is CASSASVGTGSTEQFF. The V gene is TRBV10-1, the J gene TRBJ2-1, with 9 positions matching TRBD1. The CDR3 has 16 amino acids. Germline CDR1 reads WNHNN; CDR2 reads SYGVQD (reference sequence). The ends lost 4 bases at V and 9 bases at J; junction bases unmatched: 13.

The chain has TRBV11-2 and TRBJ2-1; maybe TRBD2 (6 bases). V lost 5 bases to trimming and J lost 8 bases, with 16 bases between them. Germline V CDR1 and CDR2: SGHAT, FQNNGV. CDR3 size: 14 residues. The CDR3 here is CASSGVGWEDEQFF. The CDR3 bases are TGTGCCAGCAGCGGAGTAGGCTGGGAGGATGAGCAGTTCTTC.

The sample holds one count of this clone. The CDR3 sequence: CASSRLKSHGSPLCSYNEQFF. DNA of the CDR3: TGTGCCAGCAGCCGCTTAAAATCGCACGGGAGCCCTCTTTGTTCCTACAATGAGCAGTTCTTC. The V and J genes are TRBV7-4 and TRBJ2-1, with D possibly TRBD2 on 6 matching bases. The V gene's germline CDR1 is SGHVT and CDR2 SQSDAQ. The CDR3 runs 21 residues. The V and J ends lost 5 bases and 1 base respectively, with 30 bases between them. Variable domain in full (rest from reference TRBV7-4 and TRBJ2-1): GAGVSQSPRYKVAKRGRDVALRCDSISGHVTLYWYRQTLGQGSEVLTYSQSDAQRDKSGRPSGRFSAERPERSVSTLKIQRTEQGDSAVYLCASSRLKSHGSPLCSYNEQFFGPGTRLTVL.

The chain couples TRBV5-1 to TRBJ2-1; 8 bases are shared with TRBD2. From germline, CDR1 is SGHRS and CDR2 YFSETQ. This CDR3 is built from 16 residues. The V segment lost 1 base and the J segment 4 bases; nucleotides outside the gene matches: 7. The CDR3 is CASSLTSGGPYNEQFF. The CDR3 nucleotides read TGCGCCAGCAGCTTGACTAGCGGTGGGCCATACAATGAGCAGTTCTTC.

This rearrangement joins TRBV19 to TRBJ1-1; a weak D match, TRBD1 (5 bases). This CDR3 spans 14 amino acids. The germline V and J ends were trimmed by 8 bases and 1 base, with 14 bases remaining between them. Germline loops: CDR1 LNHDA, CDR2 SQIVND (reference sequence). As DNA, the CDR3 is TGTGCCAGTGGAAGGCGACAGAGGAACACTGAAGCTTTCTTT. Protein product: CASGRRQRNTEAFF.

CDR3 loop: CASSFVKGASYEQYF. The DNA of the CDR3 is TGTGCCAGCAGCTTTGTTAAGGGAGCCTCCTACGAGCAGTACTTC. J is TRBJ2-7 and V is TRBV7-8, with D perhaps TRBD2 (5 bases). The germline V gene has CDR1 SGHVS and CDR2 FQNEAQ. V was clipped by 3 bases and J by 0 bases, with 12 bases between them. This CDR3 has 15 residues.